Listed here are 7 T cell receptor beta chains from one sample, sequenced in a study of blood T cell repertoires in COVID-19. Only in-frame clones appear in the TCRdb table, and some are missing; sequencing was by immunoSEQ multiplex PCR. The table lists under 250,000 clones, about four fifths of them singletons. The sequenced sample was peripheral blood. These receptors originate from a woman aged 50 to 60 with acute or convalescent COVID-19.

The rearrangement joins TRBV19 to TRBJ2-1; TRBD1 aligns across 8 bases. J gave up 9 bases and V 1 base, and 8 bases lay outside the gene matches. This CDR3 contains 15 residues. Per germline, CDR1 LNHDA and CDR2 SQIVND (reference sequence). The CDR3 region is CASSIGFRGRGEQFF. The DNA of the CDR3 is TGTGCCAGTAGTATAGGTTTCAGGGGGCGAGGTGAGCAGTTCTTC. Full variable domain (remainder filled in from reference TRBV19 and TRBJ2-1): DGGITQSPKYLFRKEGQNVTLSCEQNLNHDAMYWYRQDPGQGLRLIYYSQIVNDFQKGDIAEGYSVSREKKESFPLTVTSAQKNPTAFYLCASSIGFRGRGEQFFGPGTRLTVL.

The J gene is TRBJ1-5, the V gene TRBV6-4; D unclear. Germline CDR1 MRHNA, CDR2 SNTAGT. This CDR3 comprises 15 residues. V was trimmed by 7 bases and J by 9 bases, leaving 22 bases between them. The CDR3 coding sequence is TGTGCCAGCAAAAGCTGGCAGCTGACCGAGGGGCCCCAGCATTTT. It codes for CASKSWQLTEGPQHF.

The chain joins TRBV19 to TRBJ2-1, with 7 bases fitting TRBD1. The CDR3 covers 16 residues. J was trimmed by 3 bases and V by 5 bases; bases with no gene match: 10. CDR1 LNHDA and CDR2 SQIVND come from the germline V gene (reference sequence). The CDR3 protein is CASSFYWTGVYNEQFF. In nucleotides, the CDR3 is TGTGCCAGTAGTTTCTACTGGACAGGTGTCTACAATGAGCAGTTCTTC.

The chain recombines TRBV2 with TRBJ2-7, with TRBD2 identical over 11 bases. The J segment lost 2 bases and the V segment lost 9 bases, leaving 15 bases of the junction unmatched. CDR1 and CDR2 (germline): SNHLY, FYNNEI. The CDR3 runs to 17 residues. The CDR3 is CASQTSGTLWGTYEQYF. CDR3 in DNA: TGTGCCAGTCAGACTAGCGGGACCCTTTGGGGTACCTACGAGCAGTACTTC.

The chain combines TRBV7-7 with TRBJ2-2; D remains ambiguous. The CDR3 length is 13 residues. V lost 2 bases and J lost 5, with 6 bases in between. Germline V gives CDR1 SSHAT, CDR2 FNYEAQ (reference sequence). CDR3 residues: CASSLMATGELFF. DNA of the CDR3: TGTGCCAGCAGCTTAATGGCTACCGGGGAGCTGTTTTTT. The variable domain in full, with the rest retrieved from reference TRBV7-7 and TRBJ2-2, is GAGVSQSPRYKVTKRGQDVTLRCDPISSHATLYWYQQALGQGPEFLTYFNYEAQPDKSGLPSDRFSAERPEGSISTLTIQRTEQRDSAMYRCASSLMATGELFFGEGSRLTVL.

The genes are TRBV10-3 and TRBJ1-5, with 7 bases that match TRBD1. The CDR3 extends over 14 amino acids. CDR1 is ENHRY and CDR2 is SYGVKD in the germline V gene. The trim removed 6 bases at V and 3 bases at J, leaving 5 bases unmatched. This chain's CDR3 is CAISLQGNNQPQHF. The CDR3 nucleotides are TGTGCCATCAGCTTACAGGGGAACAATCAGCCCCAGCATTTT.

This clone was found once. V and J are TRBV10-2 and TRBJ1-1; D call uncertain. Germline assignment: CDR1 WSHSY and CDR2 SAAADI. Trimming left V 7 bases short and J 0 bases short, with 9 bases between. The CDR3 extends over 13 amino acids. CDR3 in DNA: TGCGCCAGCATGGCCAATTTGAACACTGAAGCTTTCTTT. It yields the protein CASMANLNTEAFF.